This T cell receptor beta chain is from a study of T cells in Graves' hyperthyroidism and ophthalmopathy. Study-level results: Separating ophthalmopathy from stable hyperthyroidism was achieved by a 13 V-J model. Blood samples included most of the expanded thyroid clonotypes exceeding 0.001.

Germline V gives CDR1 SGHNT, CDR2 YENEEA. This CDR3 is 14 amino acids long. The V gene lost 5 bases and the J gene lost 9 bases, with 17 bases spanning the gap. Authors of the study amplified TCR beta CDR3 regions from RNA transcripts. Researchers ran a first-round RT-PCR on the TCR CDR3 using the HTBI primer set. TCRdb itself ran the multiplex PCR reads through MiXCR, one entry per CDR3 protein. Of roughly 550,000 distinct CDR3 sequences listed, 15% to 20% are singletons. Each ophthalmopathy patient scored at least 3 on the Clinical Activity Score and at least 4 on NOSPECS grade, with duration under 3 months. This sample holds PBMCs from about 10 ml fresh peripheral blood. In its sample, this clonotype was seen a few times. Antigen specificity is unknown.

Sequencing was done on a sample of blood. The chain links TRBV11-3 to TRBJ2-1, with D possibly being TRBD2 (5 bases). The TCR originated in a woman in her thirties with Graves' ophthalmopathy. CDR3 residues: CASSPQADVPEQFF. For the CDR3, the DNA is TGTGCCAGCAGCCCCCAAGCGGATGTTCCTGAGCAGTTCTTC.